This TCR beta chain comes out of a study of T cells in Graves' hyperthyroidism and ophthalmopathy (dated by TCRdb to between 2018 and 2021). A note on the overall study: A discovery cohort of 95 to 100 patients, approximately 45 with Graves' ophthalmopathy and about 58 with stable Graves' hyperthyroidism, was used to find distinguishing TCR V-J signatures. Prospective prediction of ophthalmopathy was tested in an independent validation cohort of approximately 19 hyperthyroidism patients and 15 to 17 patients who later progressed to ophthalmopathy. The roughly 100 discovery patients were randomly divided into training and test sets at a 7:3 ratio. In addition, the study compared T-cell repertoires in thyroid tissue and in blood from five to seven Graves' hyperthyroidism patients. Following sampling, methimazole starting at 30 mg daily was given to hyperthyroidism patients, and high-dose intravenous methylprednisolone was given to ophthalmopathy patients. The paper describes TCR Vbeta CDR3 sequencing of 140 or so peripheral blood samples, made up of some 42 ophthalmopathy patients, some 80 hyperthyroidism patients and some 17 progressor patients. General study outcomes and caveats: Most expanded thyroid clonotypes (frequency above 0.001) were also detected in blood, a finding suggesting that blood repertoires may reflect thyroid immune responses. In cross-validation, a model built on a 13 V-J signature told ophthalmopathy apart from stable hyperthyroidism with less than 90% sensitivity and approximately 84% specificity, and in testing the same model reached 80%/75%. In validation, the model predicted progression to ophthalmopathy with just under 71% sensitivity and 72% to 75% specificity, a median of about 6.7 months before onset. No statistical method was used to set the sample size in advance, and investigators knew the group allocation.

Taken from the germline V gene, the CDR1 and CDR2 loops are SGHVS and FQNEAQ. Counted from cysteine to phenylalanine, this CDR3 has 14 amino acids. CDR3 DNA only is kept here, 42 bases in frame from base 1. V sheds 6 bases and J sheds 9 bases, leaving 20 bases between their ends. Patients with uncontrolled infections, other autoimmune diseases, pregnancy or lactation were excluded. Diagnoses were based on clinical symptoms, serum thyroxine and TRAb, thyroid ultrasound and orbital computed tomography. Trizol reagent was used to extract total RNA, and RNA quality was then checked on an Agilent 2100 Bioanalyzer. Comments on this clonotype: Its antigen is unknown. It has no much larger one-base neighbor in the sample; base qualities were not kept.

The TCR beta CDR3 regions were amplified from the RNA transcripts. For the first round of RT-PCR on the TCR CDR3, the HTBI primer set was used together with the Qiagen OneStep RT-PCR kit. The libraries were constructed in a second round of multiplex PCR and then size-selected and purified. Paired-end sequencing of the libraries was performed with 100 bp reads on an Illumina HiSeq2000. In the paper's pipeline: Raw data were processed with SOAPnuke, discarding reads with adapters, uncalled bases, mean Phred below 15, or no exact constant-primer or identifier match. High-quality paired reads were merged using COPE v1.2.5, and each unique nucleotide sequence was defined as a clonotype. Clonotypes were aligned to IMGT TRBV, TRBD and TRBJ reference segments using MiTCR v1.1. The analysis included only V-J combinations with a frequency above 0.0001, which together covered roughly 99% of the repertoires. A TCS score was defined as the ratio between F50 (clonal expansion) and ExV (chaos), using BLOSUM62-based TCRdist between CDR3 peptides within each V-J. Welch's t-statistics and random forest reduced roughly 530 V-J features to roughly 13, which were used in a naive Bayes classifier (R e1071). Thyroid-blood repertoire similarity was quantified with the Morisita-Horn index. TCRdb redid the processing of the public reads, applying fastp at Q25 and MiXCR, and retained in-frame beta chains. Rows with one shared CDR3 protein collapse into an entry with the most common genes and DNA. The V and J calls were determined by TCRdb, not by the authors. This sample holds 660,000 or so distinct CDR3 sequences; 45% were observed only once. About 7.2% of the sample is in the top ten clones.

Recombination connected TRBV7-8 to TRBJ2-5; the D segment is perhaps TRBD1 or TRBD2, each sharing 5 matched bases. The sequencing input was peripheral blood or thyroid tissue (not recorded which). This receptor was identified in an adult man with Graves' disease, either hyperthyroidism or ophthalmopathy (not recorded which). The CDR3 in this case is CASSGGRVGQPQYF. The nucleotide sequence reads TGTGCCAGCAGTGGAGGCAGGGTGGGTCAGCCCCAGTACTTC.